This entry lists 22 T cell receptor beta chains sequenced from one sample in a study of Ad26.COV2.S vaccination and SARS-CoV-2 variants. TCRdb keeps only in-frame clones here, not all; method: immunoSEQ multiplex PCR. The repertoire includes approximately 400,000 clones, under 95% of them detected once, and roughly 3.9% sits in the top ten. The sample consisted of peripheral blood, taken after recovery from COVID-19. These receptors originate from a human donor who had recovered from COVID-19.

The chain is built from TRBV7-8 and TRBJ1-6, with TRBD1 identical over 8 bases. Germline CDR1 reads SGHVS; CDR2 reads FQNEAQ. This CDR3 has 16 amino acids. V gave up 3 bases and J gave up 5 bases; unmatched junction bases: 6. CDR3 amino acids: CASSFFRDRNNSPLHF. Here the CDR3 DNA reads TGTGCCAGCAGCTTTTTCCGGGACAGGAATAATTCACCCCTCCACTTT. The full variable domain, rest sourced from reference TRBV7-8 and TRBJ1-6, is GAGVSQSPRYKVAKRGQDVALRCDPISGHVSLFWYQQALGQGPEFLTYFQNEAQLDKSGLPSDRFFAERPEGSVSTLKIQRTQQEDSAVYLCASSFFRDRNNSPLHFGNGTRLTVT.

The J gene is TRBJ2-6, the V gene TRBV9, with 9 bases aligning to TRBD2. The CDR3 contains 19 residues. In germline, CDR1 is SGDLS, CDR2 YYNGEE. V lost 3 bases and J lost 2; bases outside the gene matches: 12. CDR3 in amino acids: CASSARVAGAGAGANVLTF. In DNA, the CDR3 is TGTGCCAGCAGCGCCCGAGTAGCGGGGGCGGGGGCTGGGGCCAACGTCCTGACTTTC.

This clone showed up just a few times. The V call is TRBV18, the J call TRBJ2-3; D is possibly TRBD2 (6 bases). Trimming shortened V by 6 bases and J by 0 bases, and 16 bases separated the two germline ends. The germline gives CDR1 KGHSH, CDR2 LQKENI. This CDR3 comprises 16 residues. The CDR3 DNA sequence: TGTGCCAGCTCGGTGGCGGGGAGATCTAGCACAGATACGCAGTATTTT. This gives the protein CASSVAGRSSTDTQYF.

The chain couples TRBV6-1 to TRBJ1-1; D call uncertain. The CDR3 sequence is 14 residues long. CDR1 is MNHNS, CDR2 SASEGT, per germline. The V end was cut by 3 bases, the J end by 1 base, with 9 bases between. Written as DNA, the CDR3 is TGTGCCAGCAGTGAGCTGGCGGCGAACACTGAAGCTTTCTTT. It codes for CASSELAANTEAFF.

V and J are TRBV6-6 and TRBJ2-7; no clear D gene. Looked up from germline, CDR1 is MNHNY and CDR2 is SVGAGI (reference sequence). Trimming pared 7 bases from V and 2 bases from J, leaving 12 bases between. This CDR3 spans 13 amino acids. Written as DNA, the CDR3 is TGTGCCAGCACGGCAGGTTATACCTACGAGCAGTACTTC. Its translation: CASTAGYTYEQYF.

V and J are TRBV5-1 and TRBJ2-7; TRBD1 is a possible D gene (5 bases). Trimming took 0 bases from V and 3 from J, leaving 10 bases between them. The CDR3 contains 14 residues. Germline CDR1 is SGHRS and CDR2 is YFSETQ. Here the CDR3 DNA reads TGCGCCAGCAGCTTGGGGGGCAGAGACTACGAGCAGTACTTC. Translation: CASSLGGRDYEQYF.

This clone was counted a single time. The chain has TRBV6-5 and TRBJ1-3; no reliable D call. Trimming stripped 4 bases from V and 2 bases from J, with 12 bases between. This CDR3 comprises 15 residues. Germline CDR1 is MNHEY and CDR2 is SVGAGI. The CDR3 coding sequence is TGTGCCAGCAGTTCAAAAGGGTTTACTGGAAACACCATATATTTT. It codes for CASSSKGFTGNTIYF.

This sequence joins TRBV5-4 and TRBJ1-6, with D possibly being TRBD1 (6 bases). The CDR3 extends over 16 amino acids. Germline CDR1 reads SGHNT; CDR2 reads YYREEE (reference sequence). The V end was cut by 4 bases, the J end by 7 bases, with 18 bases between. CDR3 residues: CASSLFHGTQNSPLHF. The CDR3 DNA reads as TGTGCCAGCAGCCTGTTCCACGGGACACAAAATTCACCCCTCCACTTT.

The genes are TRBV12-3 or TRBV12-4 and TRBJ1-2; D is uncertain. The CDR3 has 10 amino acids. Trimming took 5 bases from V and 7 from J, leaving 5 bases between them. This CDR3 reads CASSTGGYTF. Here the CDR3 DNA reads TGTGCCAGCAGTACCGGTGGCTACACCTTC.

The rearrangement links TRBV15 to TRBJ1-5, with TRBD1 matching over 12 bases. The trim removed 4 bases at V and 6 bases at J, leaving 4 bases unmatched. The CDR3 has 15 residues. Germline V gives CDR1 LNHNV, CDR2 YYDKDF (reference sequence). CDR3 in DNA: TGTGCCACCAGCATTTGGGACAGGGGGCTTCAGCCCCAGCATTTT. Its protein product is CATSIWDRGLQPQHF.

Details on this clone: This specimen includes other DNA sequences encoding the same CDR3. CDR3 nucleotide sequence: TGTGCCAGCAGTTATTCGGGGGGACGGGAAAAACTGTTTTTT. Protein product: CASSYSGGREKLFF. V and J are TRBV6-5 and TRBJ1-4; possible D gene TRBD1, 5 bases. Trimming removed 3 bases from V and 8 bases from J, with 13 bases in between. This CDR3 has 14 residues. CDR1 is MNHEY, CDR2 SVGAGI, per germline.

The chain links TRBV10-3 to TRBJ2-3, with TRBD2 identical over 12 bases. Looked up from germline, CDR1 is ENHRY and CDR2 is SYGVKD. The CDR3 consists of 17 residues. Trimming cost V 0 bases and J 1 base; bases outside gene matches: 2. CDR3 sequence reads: CAISESGLAGRTDTQYF. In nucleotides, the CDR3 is TGTGCCATCAGTGAGTCTGGACTAGCGGGGCGCACAGATACGCAGTATTTT.

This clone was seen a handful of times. CDR3 amino acids: CATNDGSTTNEKLFF. In DNA, the CDR3 is TGTGCCACCAACGATGGGTCTACAACTAATGAAAAACTGTTTTTT. This chain joins TRBV15 and TRBJ1-4; no definite D call. CDR1 and CDR2 from the germline V gene are LNHNV and YYDKDF (reference sequence). V lost 7 bases and J 0 bases, leaving 12 bases between the germline ends. This CDR3 is built from 15 residues.

The CDR3 DNA sequence: TGTGCCAGCAGCTTCTTCGTGGGGGGGCAAGATACGCAGTATTTT. This gives the protein CASSFFVGGQDTQYF. This sequence joins TRBV7-2 and TRBJ2-3, with D possibly being TRBD2 (7 bases). CDR1 and CDR2 from the germline V gene are SGHTA and FQGNSA. Trimming took 3 bases from V and 5 from J, leaving 15 bases between them. This CDR3 has 15 amino acids.

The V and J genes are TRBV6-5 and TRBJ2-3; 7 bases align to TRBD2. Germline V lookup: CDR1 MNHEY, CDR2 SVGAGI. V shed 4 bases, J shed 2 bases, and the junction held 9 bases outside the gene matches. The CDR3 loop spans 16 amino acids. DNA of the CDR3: TGTGCCAGCAGTTCCCCCTCTAGCGGCGACACAGATACGCAGTATTTT. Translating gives CASSSPSSGDTDTQYF.

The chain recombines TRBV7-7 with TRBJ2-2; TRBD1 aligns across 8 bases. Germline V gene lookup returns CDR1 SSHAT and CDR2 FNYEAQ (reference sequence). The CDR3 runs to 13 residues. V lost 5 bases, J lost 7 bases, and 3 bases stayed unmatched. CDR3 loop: CASSPQGDGELFF. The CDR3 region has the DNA TGTGCCAGCAGCCCACAGGGGGACGGGGAGCTGTTTTTT. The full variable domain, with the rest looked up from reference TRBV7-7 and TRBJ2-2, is GAGVSQSPRYKVTKRGQDVTLRCDPISSHATLYWYQQALGQGPEFLTYFNYEAQPDKSGLPSDRFSAERPEGSISTLTIQRTEQRDSAMYRCASSPQGDGELFFGEGSRLTVL.

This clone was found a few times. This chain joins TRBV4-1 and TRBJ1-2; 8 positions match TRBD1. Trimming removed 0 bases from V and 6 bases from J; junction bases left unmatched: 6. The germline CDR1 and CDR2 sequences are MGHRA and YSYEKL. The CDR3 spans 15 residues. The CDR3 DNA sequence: TGCGCCAGCAGCCAAGACTGGACAGGGAACCATGGCTACACCTTC. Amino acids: CASSQDWTGNHGYTF.

The chain's CDR3 is CASSLWTSPRGEAFF. CDR3 DNA: TGTGCCAGCAGCTTATGGACATCCCCTCGGGGTGAAGCTTTCTTT. The chain employs TRBV7-2 and TRBJ1-1, with D perhaps TRBD1 (5 bases). CDR1 and CDR2 (germline): SGHTA, FQGNSA. The V end lost 2 bases, the J end lost 7 bases, and 17 bases lay between the germline ends. The CDR3 spans 15 residues.

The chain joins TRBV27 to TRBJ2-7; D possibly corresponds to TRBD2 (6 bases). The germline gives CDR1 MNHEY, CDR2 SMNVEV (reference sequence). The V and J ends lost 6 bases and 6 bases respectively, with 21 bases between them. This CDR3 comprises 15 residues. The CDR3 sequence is CASSTAGMFSSEQYF. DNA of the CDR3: TGTGCCAGCAGCACCGCGGGGATGTTCTCTAGCGAGCAGTACTTC.

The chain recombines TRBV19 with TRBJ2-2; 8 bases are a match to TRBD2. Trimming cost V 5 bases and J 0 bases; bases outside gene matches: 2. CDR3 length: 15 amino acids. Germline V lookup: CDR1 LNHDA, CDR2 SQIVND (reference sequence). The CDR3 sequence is CASSVSGANTGELFF. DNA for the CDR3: TGTGCCAGTAGTGTTAGCGGGGCGAACACCGGGGAGCTGTTTTTT.

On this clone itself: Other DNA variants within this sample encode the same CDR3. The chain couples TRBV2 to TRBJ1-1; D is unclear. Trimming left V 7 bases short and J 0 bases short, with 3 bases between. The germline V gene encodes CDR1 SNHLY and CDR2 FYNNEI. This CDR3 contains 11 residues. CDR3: CASTMNTEAFF. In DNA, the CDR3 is TGTGCCAGCACTATGAACACTGAAGCTTTCTTT.

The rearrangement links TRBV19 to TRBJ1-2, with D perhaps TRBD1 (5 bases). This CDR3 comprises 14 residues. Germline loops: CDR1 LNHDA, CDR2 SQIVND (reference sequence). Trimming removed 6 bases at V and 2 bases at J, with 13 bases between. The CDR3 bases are TGTGCCAGTAGCCCCCGGGGCCCCAACTATGGCTACACCTTC. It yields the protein CASSPRGPNYGYTF.